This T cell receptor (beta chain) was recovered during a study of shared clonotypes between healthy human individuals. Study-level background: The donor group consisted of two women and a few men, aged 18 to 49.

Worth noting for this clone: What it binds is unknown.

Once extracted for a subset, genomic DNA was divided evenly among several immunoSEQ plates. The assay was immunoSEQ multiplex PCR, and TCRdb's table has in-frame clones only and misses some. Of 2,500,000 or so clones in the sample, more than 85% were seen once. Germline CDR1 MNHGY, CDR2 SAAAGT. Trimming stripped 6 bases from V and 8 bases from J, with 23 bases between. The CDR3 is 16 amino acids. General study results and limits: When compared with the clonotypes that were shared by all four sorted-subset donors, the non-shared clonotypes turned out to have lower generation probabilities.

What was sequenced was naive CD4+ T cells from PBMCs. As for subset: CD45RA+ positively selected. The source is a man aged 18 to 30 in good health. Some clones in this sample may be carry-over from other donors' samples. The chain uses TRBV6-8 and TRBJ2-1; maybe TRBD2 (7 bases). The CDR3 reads CASRGGSRGSVDEQFF. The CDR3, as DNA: TGTGCCAGCAGGGGGGGGTCCAGGGGCAGTGTCGATGAGCAGTTCTTC.